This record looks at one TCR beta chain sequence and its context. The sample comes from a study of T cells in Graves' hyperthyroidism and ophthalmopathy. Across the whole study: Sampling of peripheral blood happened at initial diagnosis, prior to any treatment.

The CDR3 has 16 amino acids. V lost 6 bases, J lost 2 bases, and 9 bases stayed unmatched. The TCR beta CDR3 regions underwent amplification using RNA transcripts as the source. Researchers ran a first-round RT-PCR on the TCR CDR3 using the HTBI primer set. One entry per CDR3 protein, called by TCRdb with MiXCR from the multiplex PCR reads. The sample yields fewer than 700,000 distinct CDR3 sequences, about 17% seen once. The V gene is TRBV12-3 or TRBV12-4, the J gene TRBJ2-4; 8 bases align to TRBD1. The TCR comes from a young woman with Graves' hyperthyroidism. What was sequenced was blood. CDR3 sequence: CASSRRQGITKNIQYF. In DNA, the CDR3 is TGTGCCAGCAGCAGAAGACAGGGGATAACCAAAAACATTCAGTACTTC.